This TCR beta chain comes out of a study of T cells in Graves' hyperthyroidism and ophthalmopathy. This clonotype was counted ten times or more. Regions amplified from RNA transcripts were the TCR beta CDR3 regions. HTBI primers were employed in a first-round RT-PCR of the TCR CDR3. TCRdb reprocessed the multiplex PCR reads with MiXCR, giving one entry per CDR3 protein. This sample has hundreds of thousands of distinct CDR3 sequences, with approximately 14% found just once. The TCR sequence derives from a woman in her late teens or twenties with Graves' hyperthyroidism. Material: blood.

In DNA form, the CDR3 reads TGCAGTGCTAGAGCGGATGAGCAGTTCTTC. This encodes CSARADEQFF. This rearrangement joins TRBV20-1 to TRBJ2-1; D gene uncertain. The germline V gene has CDR1 DFQATT and CDR2 SNEGSKA (reference sequence). V dropped 1 base and J dropped 8 bases, with 3 bases sitting between them. CDR3 length equals 10 residues.